This is a list of T cell receptor beta chains from one sample in a study of shared T cell receptors in the human thymus. Libraries were prepared by immunoSEQ multiplex PCR; TCRdb keeps only in-frame clonotypes and omits some of them. The sample records hundreds of thousands of clones, more than 75% being singletons. These data also featured in a second study, about human thymus T cells.

Source material: thymocytes. These receptors all stem from a boy younger than two with a congenital heart defect. The CDR3 runs from the conserved cysteine through the conserved F or W. The D gene is left open where the match is weak. A clone size is listed for some rows: how often the clone was seen (once, few, many), or a class if it is expanded.

once TRBD2 TRBJ2-1 TRBV18 TGTGCCAGCTCACCAAGTCTAGCGGGAGGGTTCGGTGAGCAGTTCTTC CASSPSLAGGFGEQFF
few TRBD2 TRBJ2-1 TRBV6-4 TGTGCCAGCAGTGAAAGAGGACTAGCCTCCTACAATGAGCAGTTCTTC CASSERGLASYNEQFF
few NA TRBJ1-2 TRBV29-1 TGCAGCGTTGGGAGTAAGACAGCTAACTATGGCTACACCTTC CSVGSKTANYGYTF
NA NA TRBJ2-3 TRBV15 TGTGCCACCAGCAGAGATCCAGGTTTCGATGAAAGCACAGATACGCAGTATTTT CATSRDPGFDESTDTQYF
NA NA TRBJ1-5 TRBV7-8 TGTGCCAGCAGCTACCACGGGACTTCAACCAAGGATCATCAGCCCCAGCATTTT CASSYHGTSTKDHQPQHF
NA NA TRBJ1-5 TRBV19 TGTGCCAGTAGTATAGTGATGGTGGCAGGGAATCAGCCCCAGCATTTT CASSIVMVAGNQPQHF
NA NA TRBJ2-1 TRBV10-1 TGCGCCAGCAGTGAGTCGCCCCCCCAGCGGTGGGGTTACAATGAGCAGTTCTTC CASSESPPQRWGYNEQFF
few TRBD1 TRBJ2-2 TRBV19 TGTGCCAGTAGCCAAACCCCGGGGACAGCGAACACCGGGGAGCTGTTTTTT CASSQTPGTANTGELFF
NA NA TRBJ1-2 TRBV11-2 TGTGCCAGCAGCCCAAGACAGAGCTATGGCTACACCTTC CASSPRQSYGYTF
once NA TRBJ2-1 TRBV13 TGTGCCAGCAGCCACAGAACCTACAATGAGCAGTTCTTC CASSHRTYNEQFF
NA TRBD1 TRBJ2-7 TRBV30 TGTGCCTGGAGTGTACAGACAGGGAATGGGGACGAGCAGTACTTC CAWSVQTGNGDEQYF
NA NA TRBJ2-7 TRBV5-1 TGCGCCAGCAGCGCGGGCCCCGAGCAGTACTTC CASSAGPEQYF
NA NA TRBJ2-7 TRBV5-8 TGTGCCAGCAGCTTGGTAGGAGGGGCTGACGGCGAGCAGTACTTC CASSLVGGADGEQYF
NA TRBD1 TRBJ2-7 TRBV12-5 TGTGCTAGTGGTTACCCACGGACAGGGGGACTCGTCGAGCAGTACTTC CASGYPRTGGLVEQYF
NA NA TRBJ2-7 TRBV19 TGTGCCAGTAGTCCCCGCGGCAGGGGCCACGAGCAGTACTTC CASSPRGRGHEQYF
NA TRBD2 TRBJ2-7 TRBV2 TGTGCTAGCAGCTGGACTAGCGACTACGAGCAGTACTTC CASSWTSDYEQYF
once TRBD2 TRBJ2-1 TRBV18 TGTGCCAGCTCACCACTAGCGGGGGGGAGCAATGAGCAGTTCTTC CASSPLAGGSNEQFF
NA NA TRBJ1-5 TRBV5-4 TGTGCCAGCAGCAGCCGACAGGTTAGCAATCAGCCCCAGCATTTT CASSSRQVSNQPQHF
NA TRBD1 TRBJ2-5 TRBV4-3 TGCGCCTCGGCACCGGGACAGGGAGAGGAGACCCAGTACTTC CASAPGQGEETQYF
NA TRBD1 TRBJ1-2 TRBV7-4 TGTGCCAGCAGCGCACAGGACAGGGAGTTGGGTGGCTACACCTTC CASSAQDRELGGYTF
NA NA TRBJ2-4 TRBV25-1 TGTGCCAGCAGTCCCCAGGGAGGCCCCCGAGCCAAAAACATTCAGTACTTC CASSPQGGPRAKNIQYF
NA NA TRBJ2-4 TRBV5-4 TGTGCCAGCAGCTTGAGGTCAGGGGTGATGGCCAAAAACATTCAGTACTTC CASSLRSGVMAKNIQYF
NA TRBD2 TRBJ2-7 TRBV27 TGTGCCAGCAGTCCGATGCGAGGACTAGGGGCCTACGAGCAGTACTTC CASSPMRGLGAYEQYF
NA NA TRBJ1-1 TRBV27 TGTGCCAGCAGTTCCTCCTCCCTTGAAGCTTTCTTT CASSSSSLEAFF
NA TRBD1 TRBJ2-7 TRBV6-6 TGTGCCAGCAAAGGACAGGGGGAAACCTACGAGCAGTACTTC CASKGQGETYEQYF
NA TRBD2 TRBJ2-3 TRBV7-3 TGTGCCAGCAGCCCCACTAGCGGGACAGGTGATACGCAGTATTTT CASSPTSGTGDTQYF
NA NA TRBJ2-5 TRBV10-2 TGCGCCAGCAGTGAGGACAGCCTCCAATCCGGGACCCAGTACTTC CASSEDSLQSGTQYF
NA TRBD1 TRBJ2-1 TRBV15 TGTGCCACCAGCAGAGTTAGACAGGGAACCCAGTTCTTC CATSRVRQGTQFF
few NA TRBJ2-7 TRBV19 TGTGCCAGTAGTATAGCCGGAGGCTCCGAGCAGTACTTC CASSIAGGSEQYF
few NA TRBJ2-2 TRBV5-1 TGCGCCAGCAGCTGCGCCGGGCGGGGACCCAACCGGGAGCTGTTTTTT CASSCAGRGPNRELFF
NA TRBD2 TRBJ2-1 TRBV5-6 TGTGCCAGCAGCTTCAGACTAGCGGGAGGAGGCCATGAGCAGTTCTTC CASSFRLAGGGHEQFF
few TRBD1 TRBJ2-7 TRBV6-6 TGTGCCAGCAGCTGGACAGGGGGGAGCTCCTACGAGCAGTACTTC CASSWTGGSSYEQYF
NA NA TRBJ1-2 TRBV10-3 TGTGCCATCAGTGGCGAATCCTGGAGGGGCTACACCTTC CAISGESWRGYTF
NA NA TRBJ1-2 TRBV21-1 TGTGCCAGCAGCCTGTCAAATCGCCCTTCCGGGACAGGGGGTAAATACTATGGCTACACCTTC CASSLSNRPSGTGGKYYGYTF
NA TRBD1 TRBJ2-6 TRBV19 TGTGCCAGTAGCCGACAGGGCTTGGCTGGGGCCAACGTCCTGACTTTC CASSRQGLAGANVLTF
NA NA TRBJ2-1 TRBV30 TGTGCCTGGAGATGGTCCGGTTACAATGAGCAGTTCTTC CAWRWSGYNEQFF
NA TRBD2 TRBJ2-5 TRBV2 TGTGCCAGCAGTGAAGAGATTGGGGGACTAGCGGGAGGGCCCCCCAAAGAGACCCAGTACTTC CASSEEIGGLAGGPPKETQYF